The rows below give T cell receptor beta chains drawn from one sample of a study of post-analysis software for immune sequencing data. TCRdb re-analysed the PCR reads in MiXCR, keeping a single row per CDR3 protein. The table lists 600,000 to 700,000 distinct CDR3 sequences, approximately 60% of them singletons. Sample: blood. Source of these receptors: a girl aged 2-10 years with multiple sclerosis. Each CDR3 is given with its conserved first and last residue. Each record gives: clone size, D gene, V gene, J gene, CDR3 DNA, CDR3 protein. A D gene is named only where the DNA matches it firmly. Only some rows state a clone size, as once, few, many or a class for expanded clones.

few,TRBD1,TRBV12-3/TRBV12-4,TRBJ2-5,TGTGCCAGCGGAACAGGGGCCTTGGAGACCCAGTACTTC,CASGTGALETQYF
.,.,TRBV29-1,TRBJ2-7,TGCAGCGTTGTAAGTGCCGGGTCCCAGTCGTCGTACGAGCAGTACTTC,CSVVSAGSQSSYEQYF
.,TRBD2,TRBV5-1,TRBJ2-1,TGCGCCAGCAGCTCGGGACTAGCGGGAGTTCTCAATGAGCAGTTCTTC,CASSSGLAGVLNEQFF
once,TRBD2,TRBV7-2,TRBJ2-1,TGTGCCAGCAGCTCCTTACCGGGACTAGCGGGAACGGAGCAGTTCTTC,CASSSLPGLAGTEQFF
.,.,TRBV28,TRBJ1-1,TGTGCCAGCAGTTTACAGTTCACTGAAGCTTTCTTT,CASSLQFTEAFF
few,TRBD1,TRBV6-5,TRBJ1-2,TGTGCCAGCAGTCACCTCGGGACAGGGCCTAACTATGGCTACACCTTC,CASSHLGTGPNYGYTF
.,.,TRBV20-1,TRBJ2-5,TGCAGTGCTTTTCACGGAGGGCAAGAGACCCAGTACTTC,CSAFHGGQETQYF
.,TRBD2,TRBV9,TRBJ2-3,TGTGCCAGCAGCGTGACTAGCGGGAGGACCGGCACAGATACGCAGTATTTT,CASSVTSGRTGTDTQYF
.,.,TRBV21-1,TRBJ2-1,TGTGCCAGCATCCCTAGCGGGAGGGGTCCCTACAATGAGCAGTTCTTC,CASIPSGRGPYNEQFF
.,TRBD2,TRBV20-1,TRBJ2-1,TGCAGTGCTAATGGGACTAGCGGGAGGAGGGAGCAGTTCTTC,CSANGTSGRREQFF
.,TRBD2,TRBV20-1,TRBJ2-1,TGCAGTGCAACTTTAGCGGGAACCTCCCATGAGCAGTTCTTC,CSATLAGTSHEQFF